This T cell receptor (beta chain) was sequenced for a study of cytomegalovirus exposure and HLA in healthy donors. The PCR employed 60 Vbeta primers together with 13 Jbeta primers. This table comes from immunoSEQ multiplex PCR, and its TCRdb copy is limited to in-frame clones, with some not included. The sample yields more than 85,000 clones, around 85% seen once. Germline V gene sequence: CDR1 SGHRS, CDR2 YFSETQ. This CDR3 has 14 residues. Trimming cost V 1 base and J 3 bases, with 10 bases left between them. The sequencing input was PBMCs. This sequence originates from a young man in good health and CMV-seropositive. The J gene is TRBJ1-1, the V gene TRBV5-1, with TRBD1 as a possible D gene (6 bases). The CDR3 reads CASSLQGWDTEAFF. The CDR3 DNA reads TGCGCCAGCAGCTTGCAGGGGTGGGACACTGAAGCTTTCTTT.